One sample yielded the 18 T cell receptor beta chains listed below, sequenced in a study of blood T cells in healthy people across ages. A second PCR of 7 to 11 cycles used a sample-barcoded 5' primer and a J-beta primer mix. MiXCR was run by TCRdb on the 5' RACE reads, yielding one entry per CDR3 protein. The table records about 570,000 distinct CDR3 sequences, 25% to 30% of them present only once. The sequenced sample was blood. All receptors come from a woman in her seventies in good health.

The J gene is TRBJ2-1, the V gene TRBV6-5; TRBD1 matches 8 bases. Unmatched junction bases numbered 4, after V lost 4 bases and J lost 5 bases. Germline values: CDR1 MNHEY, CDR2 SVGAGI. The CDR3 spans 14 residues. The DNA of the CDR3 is TGTGCCAGCAGTTTACAGGGGGAAAACAATGAGCAGTTCTTC. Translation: CASSLQGENNEQFF.

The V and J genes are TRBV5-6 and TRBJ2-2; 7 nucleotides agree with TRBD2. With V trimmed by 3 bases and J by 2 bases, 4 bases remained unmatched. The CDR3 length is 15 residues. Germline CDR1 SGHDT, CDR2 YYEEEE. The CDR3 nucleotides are TGTGCCAGCAGCTCTCGACTAGCTAACACCGGGGAGCTGTTTTTT. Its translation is CASSSRLANTGELFF.

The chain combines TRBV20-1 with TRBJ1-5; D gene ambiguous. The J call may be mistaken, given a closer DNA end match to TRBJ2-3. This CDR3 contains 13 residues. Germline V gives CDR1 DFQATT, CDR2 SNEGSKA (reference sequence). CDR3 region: CSARVSLDQPQYF. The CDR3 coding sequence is TGCAGTGCTAGGGTGTCATTAGATCAGCCCCAGTATTTT.

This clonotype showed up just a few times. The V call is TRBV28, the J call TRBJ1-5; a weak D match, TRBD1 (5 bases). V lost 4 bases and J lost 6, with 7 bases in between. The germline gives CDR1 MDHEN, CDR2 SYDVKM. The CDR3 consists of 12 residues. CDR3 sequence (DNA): TGTGCCAGCAGTTCGACAGTTCAGCCCCAGCATTTT. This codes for CASSSTVQPQHF.

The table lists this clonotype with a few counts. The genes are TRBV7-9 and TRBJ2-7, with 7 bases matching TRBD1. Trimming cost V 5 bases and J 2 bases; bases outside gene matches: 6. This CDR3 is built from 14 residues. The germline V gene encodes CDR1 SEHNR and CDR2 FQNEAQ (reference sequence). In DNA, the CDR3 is TGTGCCAGCAGCCTTCTTGGGACAGCCTACGAGCAGTACTTC. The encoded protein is CASSLLGTAYEQYF.

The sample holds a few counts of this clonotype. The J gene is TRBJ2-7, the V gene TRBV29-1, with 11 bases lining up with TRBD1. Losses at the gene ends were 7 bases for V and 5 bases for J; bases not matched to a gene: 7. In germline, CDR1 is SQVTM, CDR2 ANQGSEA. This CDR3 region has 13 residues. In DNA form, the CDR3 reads TGCAGCGCTGGAAGGGACAGGGGGAACGAGCAGTACTTC. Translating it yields CSAGRDRGNEQYF.

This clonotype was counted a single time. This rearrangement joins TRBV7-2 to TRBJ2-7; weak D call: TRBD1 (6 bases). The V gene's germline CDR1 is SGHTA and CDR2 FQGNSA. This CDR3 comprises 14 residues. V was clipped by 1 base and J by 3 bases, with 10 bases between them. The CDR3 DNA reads TGTGCCAGCAGCTTAGAACAGGGCTACTACGAGCAGTACTTC. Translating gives CASSLEQGYYEQYF.

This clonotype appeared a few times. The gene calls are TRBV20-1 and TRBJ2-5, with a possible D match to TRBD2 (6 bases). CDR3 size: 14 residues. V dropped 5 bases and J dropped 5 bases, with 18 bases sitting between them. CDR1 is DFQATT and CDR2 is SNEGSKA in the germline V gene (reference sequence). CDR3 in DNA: TGCAGTGCTTACCTTAGCGGACCTGGGGAGACCCAGTACTTC. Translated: CSAYLSGPGETQYF.

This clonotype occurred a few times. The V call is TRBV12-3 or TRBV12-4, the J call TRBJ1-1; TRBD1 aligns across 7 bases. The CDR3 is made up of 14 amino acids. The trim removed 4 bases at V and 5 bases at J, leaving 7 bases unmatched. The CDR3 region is CASSSRQGGTEAFF. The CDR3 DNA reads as TGTGCCAGCAGTTCCCGACAGGGTGGGACTGAAGCTTTCTTT.

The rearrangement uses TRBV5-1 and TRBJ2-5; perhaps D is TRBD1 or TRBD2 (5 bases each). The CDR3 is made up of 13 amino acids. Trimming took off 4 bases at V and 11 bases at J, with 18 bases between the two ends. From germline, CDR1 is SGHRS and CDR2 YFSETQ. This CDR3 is CASSVDPTGGQYF. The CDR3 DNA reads TGCGCCAGCAGCGTGGATCCAACAGGCGGGCAGTACTTC.

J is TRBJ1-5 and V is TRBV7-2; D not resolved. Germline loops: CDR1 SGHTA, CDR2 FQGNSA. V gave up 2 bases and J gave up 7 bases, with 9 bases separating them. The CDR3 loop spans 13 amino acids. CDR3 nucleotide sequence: TGTGCCAGCAGCTTATCGCGGTCCCAGCCCCAGCATTTT. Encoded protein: CASSLSRSQPQHF.

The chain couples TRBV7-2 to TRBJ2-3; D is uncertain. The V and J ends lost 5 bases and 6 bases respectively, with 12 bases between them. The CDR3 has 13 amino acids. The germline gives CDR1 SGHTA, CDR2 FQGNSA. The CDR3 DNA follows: TGTGCCAGCAGCCCTCGGACGCCTGATACGCAGTATTTT. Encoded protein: CASSPRTPDTQYF.

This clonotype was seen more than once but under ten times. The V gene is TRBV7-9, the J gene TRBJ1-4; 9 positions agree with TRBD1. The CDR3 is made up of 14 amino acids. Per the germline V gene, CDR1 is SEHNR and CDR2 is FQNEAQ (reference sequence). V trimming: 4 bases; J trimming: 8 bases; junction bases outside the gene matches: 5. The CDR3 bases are TGTGCCAGCAGCTCGGGACAGGGCCGCGAAAAACTGTTTTTT. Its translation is CASSSGQGREKLFF.

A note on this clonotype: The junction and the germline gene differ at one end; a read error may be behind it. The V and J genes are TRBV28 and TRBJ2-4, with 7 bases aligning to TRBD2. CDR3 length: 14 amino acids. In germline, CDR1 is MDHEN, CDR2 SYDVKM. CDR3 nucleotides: TGCGCCAGCAGTTCCCGCCGGGACTACCGCTTTTTGGACTTC. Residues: CASSSRRDYRFLDF. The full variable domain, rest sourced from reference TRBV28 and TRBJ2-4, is DVKVTQSSRYLVKRTGEKVFLECVQDMDHENMFWYRQDPGLGLRLIYFSYDVKMKEKGDIPEGYSVSREKKERFSLILESASTNQTSMYLCASSSRRDYRFLDFGAGTRLSVL.

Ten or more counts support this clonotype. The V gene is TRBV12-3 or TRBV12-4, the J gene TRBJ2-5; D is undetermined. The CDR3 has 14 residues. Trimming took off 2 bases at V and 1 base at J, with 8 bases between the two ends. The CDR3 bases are TGTGCCAGCAGTTTACCTGGGTCCCAAGAGACCCAGTACTTC. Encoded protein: CASSLPGSQETQYF.

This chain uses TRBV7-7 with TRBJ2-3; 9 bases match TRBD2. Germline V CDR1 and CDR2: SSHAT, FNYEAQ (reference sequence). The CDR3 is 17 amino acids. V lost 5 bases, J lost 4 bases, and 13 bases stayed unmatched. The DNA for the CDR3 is TGTGCCAGCAGCCCCGCGGGGGGGAGGACAGGATCAGATACGCAGTATTTT. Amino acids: CASSPAGGRTGSDTQYF.

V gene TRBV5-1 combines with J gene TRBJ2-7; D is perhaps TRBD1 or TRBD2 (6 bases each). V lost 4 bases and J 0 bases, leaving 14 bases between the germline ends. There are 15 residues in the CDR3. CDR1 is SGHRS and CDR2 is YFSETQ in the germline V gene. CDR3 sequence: CASSPGGGLSYEQYF. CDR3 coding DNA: TGCGCCAGCAGCCCCGGAGGGGGGCTCTCCTACGAGCAGTACTTC.

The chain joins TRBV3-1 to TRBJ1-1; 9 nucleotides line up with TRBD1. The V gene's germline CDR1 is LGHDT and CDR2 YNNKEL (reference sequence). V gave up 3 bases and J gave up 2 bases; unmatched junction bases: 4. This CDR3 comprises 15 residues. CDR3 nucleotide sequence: TGTGCCAGCAGCCAGTGGGGACAGGGAAACACTGAAGCTTTCTTT. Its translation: CASSQWGQGNTEAFF.